This TCR beta chain was obtained from a study of blood T cell repertoires in COVID-19. On the study more broadly: The study drew acute and convalescent COVID-19 samples from the United States, Italy and Spain.

The CDR3 consists of 14 residues. The V gene lost 4 bases and the J gene lost 0 bases, with 9 bases spanning the gap. CDR1 and CDR2 (germline): KGHSH, LQKENI. Original processing methods: From reference gene primer amplification, estimates of nucleated cell counts were derived. Clones were read by immunoSEQ multiplex PCR, and TCRdb kept only the in-frame ones, dropping some. V and J calls and clone size are copied from that table; D and trimming were computed from the DNA. The sample shows 50,000 to 70,000 clones, about 82% of them seen only once. Sequences were obtained from peripheral blood. This receptor was obtained from a man in his fifties or sixties with active COVID-19. The chain couples TRBV18 to TRBJ1-1, with a weak D call TRBD1 (6 bases). The CDR3 DNA sequence: TGTGCCAGCTCACACGGACAGATGAACACTGAAGCTTTCTTT. Encoded protein: CASSHGQMNTEAFF.